This T cell receptor (beta chain) was obtained from a study of blood T cell repertoires in COVID-19. Study context: Acute and convalescent COVID-19 specimens originated in the United States, Italy and Spain. PBMCs, B-cell-depleted T cells, or T cells provided the cDNA or gDNA that made up the material.

As processed by the authors: Using reference gene primer amplification, nucleated cell counts were estimated. Assay: immunoSEQ multiplex PCR; the TCRdb copy retains only in-frame clones and omits some. The V and J calls and clone size come from that table; D and trimming were worked out from the DNA. The data contain fewer than 350,000 clones, 88% of them singletons. The CDR3 has 15 residues. From germline, CDR1 is SSHAT and CDR2 FNYEAQ (reference sequence). A word on this clone: A read error may account for a junction end that differs from germline.

J is TRBJ1-4 and V is TRBV7-7; TRBD1 might be the D (5 bases). This sequence originates from a woman in her 30s who had been exposed to COVID-19. Sequencing used PBMCs or T cells enriched from blood (not recorded which). The CDR3 loop reads CASSFGTSTNEKLFF. CDR3 nucleotides: TGTGCTAGCAGCTTCGGGACTTCAACTAATGAAAAACTGTTTTTT.